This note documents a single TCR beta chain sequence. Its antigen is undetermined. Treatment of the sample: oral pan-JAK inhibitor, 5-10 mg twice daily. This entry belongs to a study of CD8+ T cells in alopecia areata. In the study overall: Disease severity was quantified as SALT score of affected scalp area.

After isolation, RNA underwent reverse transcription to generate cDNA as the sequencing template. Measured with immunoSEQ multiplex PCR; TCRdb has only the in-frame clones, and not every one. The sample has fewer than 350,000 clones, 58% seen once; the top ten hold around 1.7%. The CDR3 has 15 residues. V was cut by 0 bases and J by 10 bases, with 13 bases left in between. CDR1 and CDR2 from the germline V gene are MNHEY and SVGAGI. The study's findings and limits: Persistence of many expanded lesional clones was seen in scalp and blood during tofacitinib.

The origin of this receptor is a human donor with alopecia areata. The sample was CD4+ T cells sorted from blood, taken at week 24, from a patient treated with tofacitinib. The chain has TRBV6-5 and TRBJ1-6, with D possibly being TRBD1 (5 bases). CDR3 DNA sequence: TGTGCCAGCAGTTACTCTGGCAGGGAGGGCTCACCCCTCCACTTT. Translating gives CASSYSGREGSPLHF.